This TCR beta chain was obtained from a study of T cells in Graves' hyperthyroidism and ophthalmopathy. Study findings and constraints: For ophthalmopathy, model prediction preceded onset by a median 6.5 months. Clonotypes that were expanded in thyroid above 0.001 mostly appeared in blood too.

The CDR3 length is 15 residues. V shed 6 bases and J shed 8 bases, with 20 bases lying between them. This clonotype showed up many times. What it recognizes is unknown. Amplified regions were TCR beta CDR3 sequences from RNA transcripts. HTBI primers were used for first-round RT-PCR of the TCR CDR3. A single record per CDR3 protein comes from TCRdb applying MiXCR to the multiplex PCR reads. This table holds a few hundred thousand distinct CDR3 sequences, 18% found once. The sequence was collected from a man younger than 35 with Graves' ophthalmopathy. V and J are TRBV12-3 or TRBV12-4 and TRBJ1-5; a weak D match, TRBD1 (5 bases). What was sequenced was blood. CDR3 coding DNA: TGTGCCAGCAGACCTTCCGGGACGAGGACTGAGCCCCAGCATTTT. The encoded protein is CASRPSGTRTEPQHF.